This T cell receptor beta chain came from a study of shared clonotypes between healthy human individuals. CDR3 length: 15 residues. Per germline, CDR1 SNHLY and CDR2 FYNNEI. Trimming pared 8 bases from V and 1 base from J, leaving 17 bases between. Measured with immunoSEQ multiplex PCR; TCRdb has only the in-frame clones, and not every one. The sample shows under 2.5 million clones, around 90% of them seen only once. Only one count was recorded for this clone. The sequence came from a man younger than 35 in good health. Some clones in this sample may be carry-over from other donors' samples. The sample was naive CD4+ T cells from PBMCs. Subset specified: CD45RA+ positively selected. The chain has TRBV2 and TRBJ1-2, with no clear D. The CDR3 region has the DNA TGTGCCAGCGTAGAGTCTCCGGCCGTTAACTATGGCTACACCTTC. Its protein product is CASVESPAVNYGYTF.